This TCR beta chain is drawn from a study of OX40 agonist ivuxolimab in advanced cancers. TCRdb keeps only in-frame clones here, not all; method: immunoSEQ multiplex PCR. The repertoire holds about 72,000 clones, with 81% as singletons. Worth noting for this clone: Its specificity is unknown.

Findings and limits, study-wide: In CD8+ T cells, expanded clones were on average more numerous than in CD4+.

The CDR3 totals 11 residues. Germline loops: CDR1 DFQATT, CDR2 SNEGSKA (reference sequence). The receptor comes from an adult with an advanced solid tumor such as melanoma, head and neck, liver or kidney cancer. The chain is built from TRBV20-1 and TRBJ1-1, with D possibly being TRBD1 (5 bases). The material sequenced was CD4+ or CD8+ T cells sorted from blood, taken in a trial of the OX40 agonist ivuxolimab. CDR3 in DNA: TGCAGCGGAGGGGTGAACACTGAAGCTTTCTTT. Translating it yields CSGGVNTEAFF.